This passage covers 29 T cell receptor beta chains from one sample sequenced in a study of cytotoxic CD8 clonotypes in ibrutinib-treated CLL. Libraries were prepared by immunoSEQ multiplex PCR; TCRdb keeps only in-frame clonotypes and omits some of them. The sample contains some 140,000 clones, around 80% of which appear only once. The sample here was PBMCs, taken after 24 months of ibrutinib treatment. Source of these receptors: a human donor with chronic lymphocytic leukemia.

The V call is TRBV12-5, the J call TRBJ1-4; TRBD1 is a possible D gene (5 bases). The CDR3 is made up of 14 amino acids. CDR1 is LGHNT and CDR2 is FRNRAP in the germline V gene. V was pared by 6 bases and J by 4 bases, with 12 bases between. DNA for the CDR3: TGTGCTAGTGGCCCTGGGGGGATTAATGAAAAACTGTTTTTT. Amino acids: CASGPGGINEKLFF.

The CDR3 is CASSLGDRGPTNYGYTF. The CDR3 DNA sequence: TGCGCCAGCAGCTTGGGGGACAGGGGGCCCACCAACTATGGCTACACCTTC. The rearrangement joins TRBV5-1 to TRBJ1-2, with 12 bases fitting TRBD1. CDR1 is SGHRS, CDR2 YFSETQ, per germline. The junction had 5 bases not matched to a gene; V was cut back by 0 bases and J by 2 bases. The CDR3 totals 17 residues.

V gene TRBV10-3 combines with J gene TRBJ2-5; 9 positions match TRBD1. Germline V gene lookup returns CDR1 ENHRY and CDR2 SYGVKD. CDR3 size: 17 residues. The V and J ends lost 6 bases and 5 bases, in that order; junction bases with no gene match: 16. CDR3 protein: CAISLGQGKSNGETQYF. As DNA, the CDR3 is TGTGCCATCAGCCTGGGACAGGGTAAATCTAACGGGGAGACCCAGTACTTC.

V is TRBV11-3 and J is TRBJ2-2; no firm D call. Trimming pared 0 bases from V and 6 bases from J, leaving 14 bases between. The germline gives CDR1 SGHNT, CDR2 YENEEA. The CDR3 runs 16 residues. CDR3 sequence: CASSLEPASGPGELFF. As DNA, the CDR3 is TGTGCCAGCAGCTTAGAGCCCGCGTCTGGACCCGGGGAGCTGTTTTTT. The full variable domain, in which reference TRBV11-3 and TRBJ2-2 provide the parts outside the CDR3, is EAGVVQSPRYKIIEKKQPVAFWCNPISGHNTLYWYLQNLGQGPELLIRYENEEAVDDSQLPKDRFSAERLKGVDSTLKIQPAELGDSAVYLCASSLEPASGPGELFFGEGSRLTVL.

The chain is built from TRBV6-1 and TRBJ1-1, with TRBD1 as a possible D gene (6 bases). This CDR3 spans 15 amino acids. V dropped 1 base and J dropped 3 bases, with 12 bases sitting between them. Germline lookup yields CDR1 MNHNS and CDR2 SASEGT. CDR3 sequence reads: CASSEEGRGYTEAFF. CDR3 coding DNA: TGTGCCAGCAGTGAAGAAGGCAGGGGATACACTGAAGCTTTCTTT.

The V and J genes are TRBV6-6 and TRBJ1-1; D might be TRBD1 (6 bases). The CDR3 contains 13 residues. V was clipped by 0 bases and J by 8 bases, with 10 bases between them. Germline V lookup: CDR1 MNHNY, CDR2 SVGAGI (reference sequence). The CDR3 spells CASSYSTDREAFF. CDR3 nucleotides: TGTGCCAGCAGTTACTCGACGGACAGAGAAGCTTTCTTT.

The gene calls are TRBV19 and TRBJ2-7; D ambiguous. The ends were cut back, 8 bases at V and 6 bases at J, with 20 bases in the middle. From germline, CDR1 is LNHDA and CDR2 SQIVND (reference sequence). CDR3 length: 14 amino acids. Here the CDR3 reads CASLKPLGYREQYF. The CDR3 coding sequence is TGTGCCAGTCTTAAGCCCCTGGGGTATCGCGAGCAGTACTTC. The full variable domain, with the rest looked up from reference TRBV19 and TRBJ2-7, is DGGITQSPKYLFRKEGQNVTLSCEQNLNHDAMYWYRQDPGQGLRLIYYSQIVNDFQKGDIAEGYSVSREKKESFPLTVTSAQKNPTAFYLCASLKPLGYREQYFGPGTRLTVT.

This clone was detected only a few times. The chain employs TRBV18 and TRBJ1-1; D remains ambiguous. CDR1 and CDR2 (germline): KGHSH, LQKENI. V dropped 2 bases and J dropped 0 bases, with 10 bases sitting between them. This CDR3 is built from 15 residues. As DNA, the CDR3 is TGTGCCAGCTCACCAAGGGAGATGGTGAACACTGAAGCTTTCTTT. Its translation: CASSPREMVNTEAFF. Variable domain in full (rest from reference TRBV18 and TRBJ1-1): NAGVMQNPRHLVRRRGQEARLRCSPMKGHSHVYWYRQLPEEGLKFMVYLQKENIIDESGMPKERFSAEFPKEGPSILRIQQVVRGDSAAYFCASSPREMVNTEAFFGQGTRLTVV.

V is TRBV30 and J is TRBJ1-5; no reliable D call. V shed 2 bases and J shed 5 bases, with 10 bases lying between them. The CDR3 is made up of 13 amino acids. Looked up from germline, CDR1 is GTSNPN and CDR2 is SVGIG (reference sequence). The CDR3 coding sequence is TGTGCCTGGAGTCGGGGTGAGCATCAGCCCCAGCATTTT. Amino acids: CAWSRGEHQPQHF. Combining the CDR3 with reference TRBV30 and TRBJ1-5 gives the whole variable domain SQTIHQWPATLVQPVGSPLSLECTVEGTSNPNLYWYRQAAGRGLQLLFYSVGIGQISSEVPQNLSASRPQDRQFILSSKKLLLSDSGFYLCAWSRGEHQPQHFGDGTRLSIL.

V and J are TRBV28 and TRBJ1-1; a weak D match, TRBD1 (5 bases). This CDR3 is 12 amino acids long. V lost 8 bases and J 11 bases, leaving 18 bases between the germline ends. Germline V gives CDR1 MDHEN, CDR2 SYDVKM. The CDR3: CASETSGKAAFF. The CDR3 bases are TGTGCCAGCGAAACCTCAGGGAAGGCGGCTTTCTTT. The full variable domain, rest sourced from reference TRBV28 and TRBJ1-1, is DVKVTQSSRYLVKRTGEKVFLECVQDMDHENMFWYRQDPGLGLRLIYFSYDVKMKEKGDIPEGYSVSREKKERFSLILESASTNQTSMYLCASETSGKAAFFGQGTRLTVV.

This clone was seen once. The CDR3 DNA follows: TGCGCCAGCAGCCCGGGGACTAGCGTCCCCTACGAGCAGTACTTC. It specifies CASSPGTSVPYEQYF. The chain has TRBV5-1 and TRBJ2-7, with TRBD2 identical over 10 bases. V was pared by 4 bases and J by 2 bases, with 6 bases of the junction left unmatched. The V gene's germline CDR1 is SGHRS and CDR2 YFSETQ. This CDR3 has 15 amino acids.

The J gene is TRBJ2-3, the V gene TRBV2, with D uncertain. Trimming took off 1 base at V and 4 bases at J, with 3 bases between the two ends. Germline V gene sequence: CDR1 SNHLY, CDR2 FYNNEI. CDR3 length equals 12 residues. The CDR3 sequence: CASSEESDTQYF. CDR3 in DNA: TGTGCCAGCAGTGAAGAGTCAGATACGCAGTATTTT.

This clone was seen only a few times. The gene calls are TRBV4-2 and TRBJ1-1; D is unresolved. The germline gives CDR1 LGHNA, CDR2 YNFKEQ. The CDR3 consists of 14 residues. V was shortened by 0 bases and J by 9 bases, with 14 bases between the two germline ends. Here the CDR3 reads CASSQDLGGPKAFF. DNA of the CDR3: TGTGCCAGCAGCCAAGATCTAGGAGGCCCAAAAGCTTTCTTT.

This rearrangement joins TRBV5-1 to TRBJ1-2; D call uncertain. Germline V gives CDR1 SGHRS, CDR2 YFSETQ. The length of the CDR3 is 14 residues. V was shortened by 4 bases and J by 0 bases, with 10 bases between the two germline ends. Here the CDR3 DNA reads TGCGCCAGCAGCGCCGACACCGCTAACTATGGCTACACCTTC. Protein sequence: CASSADTANYGYTF.

This rearrangement joins TRBV30 to TRBJ1-2; 7 nucleotides line up with TRBD1. The CDR3 spans 14 residues. Per the germline V gene, CDR1 is GTSNPN and CDR2 is SVGIG (reference sequence). With 3 bases clipped from V and 2 bases from J, the junction kept 6 bases outside the gene matches. The CDR3 region has the DNA TGTGCCTGGAGCGCCGGGGACAGAAACTATGGCTACACCTTC. Its translation: CAWSAGDRNYGYTF.

This clone was seen just once. DNA of the CDR3: TGTGCCAGCAGCGTAGATTGGGGCAGCACCTCCTCTGGAAACACCATATATTTT. Translation: CASSVDWGSTSSGNTIYF. The chain uses TRBV9 and TRBJ1-3; D might be TRBD1 (5 bases). CDR1 and CDR2 from the germline V gene are SGDLS and YYNGEE. The CDR3 consists of 18 residues. With 0 bases removed from V and 0 bases from J, the gap between germline ends came to 16 bases.

The chain recombines TRBV7-2 with TRBJ2-1, with 7 nucleotides matching TRBD2. Germline CDR1 and CDR2: SGHTA and FQGNSA. V gave up 5 bases and J gave up 6 bases; unmatched junction bases: 4. This CDR3 is 13 amino acids long. The chain's CDR3 is CASSQGRGNEQFF. CDR3 DNA sequence: TGTGCCAGCAGCCAAGGGAGGGGCAATGAGCAGTTCTTC.

The chain employs TRBV30 and TRBJ2-5; 7 nucleotides line up with TRBD2. J gave up 5 bases and V 4 bases, and 7 bases lay outside the gene matches. CDR3 length equals 13 residues. Looked up from germline, CDR1 is GTSNPN and CDR2 is SVGIG (reference sequence). The CDR3, as DNA: TGTGCCTGGATCGGCGGGGGTACCGAGACCCAGTACTTC. Amino acid sequence: CAWIGGGTETQYF.

The rearrangement links TRBV7-6 to TRBJ2-7; D is undetermined. From germline, CDR1 is SGHVS and CDR2 FNYEAQ. V was cut by 1 base and J by 5 bases, with 21 bases left in between. The CDR3 has 17 amino acids. The CDR3 region has the DNA TGTGCCAGCAGCTTAGTCCCCCAGCGAGCTCCACCACACGAGCAGTACTTC. It is translated as CASSLVPQRAPPHEQYF.

The chain couples TRBV6-5 to TRBJ2-3; the D call may be TRBD1 or TRBD2 (6 bases each). The germline V gene has CDR1 MNHEY and CDR2 SVGAGI. CDR3 length: 14 residues. V gave up 4 bases and J gave up 0 bases, with 8 bases separating them. CDR3 amino acids: CASSWGASTDTQYF. The CDR3 nucleotides read TGTGCCAGCAGTTGGGGGGCTAGCACAGATACGCAGTATTTT.

The J gene is TRBJ1-5, the V gene TRBV7-8, with TRBD1 matching 7 bases. The CDR3 contains 13 residues. In germline, CDR1 is SGHVS, CDR2 FQNEAQ. J was trimmed by 5 bases and V by 5 bases; bases with no gene match: 3. The CDR3 DNA sequence: TGTGCCAGCAGCAAACAGGGGTATCAGCCCCAGCATTTT. It translates to CASSKQGYQPQHF.

This CDR3 is CATSTSRRDSEQFF. Written as DNA, the CDR3 is TGTGCCACCAGCACTTCAAGGCGGGACTCTGAGCAGTTCTTC. This rearrangement joins TRBV15 to TRBJ2-1; TRBD2 is a possible D gene (6 bases). V was cut by 4 bases and J by 9 bases, with 16 bases left in between. Per germline, CDR1 LNHNV and CDR2 YYDKDF (reference sequence). The CDR3 length is 14 residues. Variable domain in full (rest from reference TRBV15 and TRBJ2-1): DAMVIQNPRYQVTQFGKPVTLSCSQTLNHNVMYWYQQKSSQAPKLLFHYYDKDFNNEADTPDNFQSRRPNTSFCFLDIRSPGLGDTAMYLCATSTSRRDSEQFFGPGTRLTVL.

The chain couples TRBV2 to TRBJ1-4, with D maybe TRBD1 (5 bases). Trimming took 0 bases from V and 8 from J, leaving 10 bases between them. The CDR3 length is 14 residues. Per germline, CDR1 SNHLY and CDR2 FYNNEI. CDR3 sequence (DNA): TGTGCCAGCAGTGAAGCGACGGGGGTAGAAAAACTGTTTTTT. This gives the protein CASSEATGVEKLFF.

The rearrangement links TRBV23-1 to TRBJ2-3; unclear D gene. TRBV23-1 is treated as an ORF (open reading frame) with a function not yet certain. CDR3 size: 14 residues. Trimming pared 10 bases from V and 6 bases from J, leaving 20 bases between. CDR3 in DNA: TGCGCCAACAAGTTGGGTGGGTGTTCGGATACGCAGTATTTT. As protein: CANKLGGCSDTQYF.

V usage is TRBV6-1 and J usage is TRBJ1-2; D unresolved. The germline V and J ends were trimmed by 1 base and 8 bases, with 11 bases remaining between them. There are 13 residues in the CDR3. Germline V gene lookup returns CDR1 MNHNS and CDR2 SASEGT. CDR3 loop: CASSEGRVWGYTF. CDR3 nucleotide sequence: TGTGCCAGCAGTGAAGGTCGGGTCTGGGGCTACACCTTC.

This clone is a singleton in its sample. Other DNA sequences in this sample translate to the same CDR3. This chain links TRBV19 with TRBJ2-2; D may be TRBD1 (6 bases). This CDR3 is built from 14 residues. The germline V gene encodes CDR1 LNHDA and CDR2 SQIVND (reference sequence). V lost 5 bases, J lost 1 base, and 8 bases lay in between. This CDR3 reads CASSGRGNTGELFF. In DNA form, the CDR3 reads TGTGCCAGTAGTGGCAGGGGGAACACCGGGGAGCTGTTTTTT.

The chain combines TRBV5-1 with TRBJ2-2; TRBD1 matches 7 bases. CDR3 size: 16 residues. Germline CDR1 reads SGHRS; CDR2 reads YFSETQ. The ends lost 3 bases at V and 5 bases at J; junction bases unmatched: 10. This CDR3 reads CASSSTTGSLTGELFF. Written as DNA, the CDR3 is TGCGCCAGCAGCTCTACGACAGGGAGTCTTACCGGGGAGCTGTTTTTT. Filled out from reference TRBV5-1 and TRBJ2-2, the complete variable domain reads KAGVTQTPRYLIKTRGQQVTLSCSPISGHRSVSWYQQTPGQGLQFLFEYFSETQRNKGNFPGRFSGRQFSNSRSEMNVSTLELGDSALYLCASSSTTGSLTGELFFGEGSRLTVL.

The chain carries TRBV7-9 and TRBJ2-7, with 11 nucleotides matching TRBD1. V lost 1 base to trimming and J lost 3 bases; unmatched junction nucleotides: 8. The germline gives CDR1 SEHNR, CDR2 FQNEAQ (reference sequence). CDR3 length: 17 amino acids. The CDR3 region has the DNA TGTGCCAGCAGCTTAGATGCCTGGACAGGGGGCGGCTACGAGCAGTACTTC. Amino acid sequence: CASSLDAWTGGGYEQYF.

This sequence joins TRBV7-8 and TRBJ1-2; a weak D match, TRBD1 (6 bases). CDR3 length: 14 amino acids. Germline-derived CDR1 and CDR2 are SGHVS and FQNEAQ. V lost 2 bases and J 8 bases, leaving 15 bases between the germline ends. CDR3 amino acids: CASSLLEGGSGYTF. The CDR3 nucleotides are TGTGCCAGCAGCTTACTTGAGGGGGGGAGCGGCTACACCTTC. Full variable domain (outside the CDR3, taken from reference TRBV7-8 and TRBJ1-2): GAGVSQSPRYKVAKRGQDVALRCDPISGHVSLFWYQQALGQGPEFLTYFQNEAQLDKSGLPSDRFFAERPEGSVSTLKIQRTQQEDSAVYLCASSLLEGGSGYTFGSGTRLTVV.